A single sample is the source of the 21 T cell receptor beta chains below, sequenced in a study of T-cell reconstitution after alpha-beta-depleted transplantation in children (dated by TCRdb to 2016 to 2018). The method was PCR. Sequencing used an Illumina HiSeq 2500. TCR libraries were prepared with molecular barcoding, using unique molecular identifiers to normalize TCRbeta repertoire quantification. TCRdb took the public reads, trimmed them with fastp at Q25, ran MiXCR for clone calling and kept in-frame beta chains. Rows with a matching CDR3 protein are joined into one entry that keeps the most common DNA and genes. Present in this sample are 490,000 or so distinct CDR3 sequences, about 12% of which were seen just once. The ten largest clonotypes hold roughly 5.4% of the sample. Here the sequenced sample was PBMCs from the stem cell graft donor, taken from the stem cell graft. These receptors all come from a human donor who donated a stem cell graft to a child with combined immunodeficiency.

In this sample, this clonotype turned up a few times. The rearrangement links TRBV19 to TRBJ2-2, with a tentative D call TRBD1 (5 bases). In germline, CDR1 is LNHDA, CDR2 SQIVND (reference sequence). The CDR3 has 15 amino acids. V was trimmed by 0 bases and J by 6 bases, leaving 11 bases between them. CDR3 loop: CASSIDQGYSGELFF. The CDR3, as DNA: TGTGCCAGTAGTATAGATCAGGGTTACTCCGGGGAGCTGTTTTTT.

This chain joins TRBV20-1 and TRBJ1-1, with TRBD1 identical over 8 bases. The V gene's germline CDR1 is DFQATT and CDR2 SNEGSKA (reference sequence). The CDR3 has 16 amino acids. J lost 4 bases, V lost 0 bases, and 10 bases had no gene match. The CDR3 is CSARDRARGLTTEAFF. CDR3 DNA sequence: TGCAGTGCTAGAGATCGGGCCAGGGGGCTGACCACTGAAGCTTTCTTT.

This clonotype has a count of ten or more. The CDR3: CASNEGGTDTQYF. Written as DNA, the CDR3 is TGTGCCAGCAATGAGGGAGGCACAGATACGCAGTATTTT. V and J are TRBV2 and TRBJ2-3; D might be TRBD2 (5 bases). Germline V lookup: CDR1 SNHLY, CDR2 FYNNEI. CDR3 size: 13 residues. The V and J ends lost 7 bases and 1 base respectively, with 9 bases between them.

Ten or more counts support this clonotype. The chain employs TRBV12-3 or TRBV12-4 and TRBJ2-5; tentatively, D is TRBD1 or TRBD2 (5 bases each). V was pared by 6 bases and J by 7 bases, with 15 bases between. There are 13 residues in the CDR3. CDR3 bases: TGTGCCAGCAGAAGGGGCACGGGGAGGACCCAGTACTTC. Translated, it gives CASRRGTGRTQYF.

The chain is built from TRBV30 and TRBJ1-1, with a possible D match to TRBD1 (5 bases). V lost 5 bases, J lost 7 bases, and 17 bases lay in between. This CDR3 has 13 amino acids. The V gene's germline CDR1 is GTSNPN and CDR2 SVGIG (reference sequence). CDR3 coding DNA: TGTGCCTGGGGGGCGAATAGGGTGAATGAAGCTTTCTTT. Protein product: CAWGANRVNEAFF.

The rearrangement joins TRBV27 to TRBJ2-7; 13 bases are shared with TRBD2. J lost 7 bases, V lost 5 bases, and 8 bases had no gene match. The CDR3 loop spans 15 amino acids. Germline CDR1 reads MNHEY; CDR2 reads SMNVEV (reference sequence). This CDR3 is CASSRARTSGREQYF. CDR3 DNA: TGTGCCAGCAGTCGCGCTAGGACTAGCGGGAGAGAGCAGTACTTC.

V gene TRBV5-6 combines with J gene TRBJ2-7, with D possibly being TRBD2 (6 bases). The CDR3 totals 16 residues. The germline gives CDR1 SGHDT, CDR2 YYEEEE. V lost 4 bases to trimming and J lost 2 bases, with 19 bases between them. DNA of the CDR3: TGTGCCAGCAGCAGTCCGAGGGAGGACATTACCTACGAGCAGTACTTC. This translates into CASSSPREDITYEQYF.

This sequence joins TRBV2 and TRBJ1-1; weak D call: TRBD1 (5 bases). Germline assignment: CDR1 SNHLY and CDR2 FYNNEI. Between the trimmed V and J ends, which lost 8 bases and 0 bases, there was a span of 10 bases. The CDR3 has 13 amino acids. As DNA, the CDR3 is TGTGCCAGCTTAGACAGTCTGAACACTGAAGCTTTCTTT. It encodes CASLDSLNTEAFF.

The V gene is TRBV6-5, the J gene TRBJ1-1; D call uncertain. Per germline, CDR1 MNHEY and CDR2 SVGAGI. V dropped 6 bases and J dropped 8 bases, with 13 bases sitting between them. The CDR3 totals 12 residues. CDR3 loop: CASRGGSREAFF. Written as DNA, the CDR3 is TGTGCCAGCAGGGGTGGGTCTCGGGAAGCTTTCTTT.

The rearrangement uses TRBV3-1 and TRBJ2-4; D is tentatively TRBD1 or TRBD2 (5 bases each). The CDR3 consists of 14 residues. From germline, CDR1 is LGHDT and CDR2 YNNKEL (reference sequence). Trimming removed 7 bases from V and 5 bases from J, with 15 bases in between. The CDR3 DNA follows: TGTGCCAGCACCTTCGGGACGGGACAAAACATTCAGTACTTC. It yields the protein CASTFGTGQNIQYF.

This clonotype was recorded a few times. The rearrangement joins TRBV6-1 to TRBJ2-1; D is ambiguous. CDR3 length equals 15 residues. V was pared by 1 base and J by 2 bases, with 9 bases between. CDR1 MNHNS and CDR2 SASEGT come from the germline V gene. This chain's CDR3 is CASSEGTEAYNEQFF. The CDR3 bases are TGTGCCAGCAGTGAAGGTACCGAAGCCTACAATGAGCAGTTCTTC.

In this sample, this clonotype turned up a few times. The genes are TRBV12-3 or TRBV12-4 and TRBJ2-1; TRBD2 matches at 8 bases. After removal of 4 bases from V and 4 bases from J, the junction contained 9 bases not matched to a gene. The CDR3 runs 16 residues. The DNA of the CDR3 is TGTGCCAGCAGTTCGCAGCGGGAGAACTTTTACAATGAGCAGTTCTTC. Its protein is CASSSQRENFYNEQFF.

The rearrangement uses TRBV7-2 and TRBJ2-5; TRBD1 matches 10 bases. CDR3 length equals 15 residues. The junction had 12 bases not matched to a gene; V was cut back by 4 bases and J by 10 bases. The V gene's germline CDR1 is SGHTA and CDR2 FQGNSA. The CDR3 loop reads CASSSGPGQGQSQYF. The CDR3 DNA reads TGTGCCAGCAGCTCAGGGCCGGGACAGGGGCAGAGCCAGTACTTC. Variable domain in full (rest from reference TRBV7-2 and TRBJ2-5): GAGVSQSPSNKVTEKGKDVELRCDPISGHTALYWYRQSLGQGLEFLIYFQGNSAPDKSGLPSDRFSAERTGGSVSTLTIQRTQQEDSAVYLCASSSGPGQGQSQYFGPGTRLLVL.

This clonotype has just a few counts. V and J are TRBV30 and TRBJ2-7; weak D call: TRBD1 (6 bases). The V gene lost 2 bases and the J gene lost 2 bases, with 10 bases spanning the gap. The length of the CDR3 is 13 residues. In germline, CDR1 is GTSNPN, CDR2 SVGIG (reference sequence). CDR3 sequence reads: CAWSSDRAYEQYF. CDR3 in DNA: TGTGCCTGGAGTTCGGACAGAGCCTACGAGCAGTACTTC.

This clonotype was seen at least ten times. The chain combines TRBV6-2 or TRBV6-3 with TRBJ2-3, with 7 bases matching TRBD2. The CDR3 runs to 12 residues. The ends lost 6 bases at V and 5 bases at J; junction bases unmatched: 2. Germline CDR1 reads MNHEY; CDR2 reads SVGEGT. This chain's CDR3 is CASRGLGDTQYF. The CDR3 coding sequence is TGTGCCAGCAGAGGACTAGGAGATACGCAGTATTTT.

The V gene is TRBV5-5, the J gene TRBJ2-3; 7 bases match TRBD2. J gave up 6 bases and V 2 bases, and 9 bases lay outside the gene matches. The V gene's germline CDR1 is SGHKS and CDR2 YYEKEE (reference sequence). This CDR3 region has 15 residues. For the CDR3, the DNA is TGTGCCAGCAGCTTCCGACTAGCCCCAGGGGATACGCAGTATTTT. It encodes CASSFRLAPGDTQYF.

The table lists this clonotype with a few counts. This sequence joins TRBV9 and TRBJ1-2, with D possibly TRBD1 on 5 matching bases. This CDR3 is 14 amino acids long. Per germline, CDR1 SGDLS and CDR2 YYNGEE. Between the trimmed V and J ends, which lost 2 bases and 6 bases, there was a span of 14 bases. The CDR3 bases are TGTGCCAGCAGCGTCACAGGTGGTTCGGATGGCTACACCTTC. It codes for CASSVTGGSDGYTF.

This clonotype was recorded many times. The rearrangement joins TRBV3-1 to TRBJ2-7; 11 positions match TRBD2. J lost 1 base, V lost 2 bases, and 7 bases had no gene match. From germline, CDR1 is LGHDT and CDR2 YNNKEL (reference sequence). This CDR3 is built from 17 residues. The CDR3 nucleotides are TGTGCCAGCAGCCAACTACCGACTAGCGGGGTTTCCTACGAGCAGTACTTC. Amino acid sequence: CASSQLPTSGVSYEQYF.

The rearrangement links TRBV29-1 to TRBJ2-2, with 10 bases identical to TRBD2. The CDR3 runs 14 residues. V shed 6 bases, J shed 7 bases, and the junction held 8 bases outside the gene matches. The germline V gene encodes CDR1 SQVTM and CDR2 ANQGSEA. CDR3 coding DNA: TGCAGCGTCCTCAGCGGGAGGGCCGACGGGGAGCTGTTTTTT. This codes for CSVLSGRADGELFF.

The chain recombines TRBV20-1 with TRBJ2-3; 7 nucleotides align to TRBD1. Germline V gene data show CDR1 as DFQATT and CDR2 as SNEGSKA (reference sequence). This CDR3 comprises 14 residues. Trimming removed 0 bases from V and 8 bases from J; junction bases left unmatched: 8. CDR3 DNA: TGCAGTGCTAGAGATGAGGGGGCTAGGGGTACGCAGTATTTT. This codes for CSARDEGARGTQYF.

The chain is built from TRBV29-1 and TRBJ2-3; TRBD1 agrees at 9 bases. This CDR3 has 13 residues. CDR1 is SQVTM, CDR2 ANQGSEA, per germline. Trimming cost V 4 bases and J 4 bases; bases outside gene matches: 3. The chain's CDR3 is CSVGDRAADTQYF. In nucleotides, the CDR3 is TGCAGCGTTGGGGACAGGGCGGCAGATACGCAGTATTTT.